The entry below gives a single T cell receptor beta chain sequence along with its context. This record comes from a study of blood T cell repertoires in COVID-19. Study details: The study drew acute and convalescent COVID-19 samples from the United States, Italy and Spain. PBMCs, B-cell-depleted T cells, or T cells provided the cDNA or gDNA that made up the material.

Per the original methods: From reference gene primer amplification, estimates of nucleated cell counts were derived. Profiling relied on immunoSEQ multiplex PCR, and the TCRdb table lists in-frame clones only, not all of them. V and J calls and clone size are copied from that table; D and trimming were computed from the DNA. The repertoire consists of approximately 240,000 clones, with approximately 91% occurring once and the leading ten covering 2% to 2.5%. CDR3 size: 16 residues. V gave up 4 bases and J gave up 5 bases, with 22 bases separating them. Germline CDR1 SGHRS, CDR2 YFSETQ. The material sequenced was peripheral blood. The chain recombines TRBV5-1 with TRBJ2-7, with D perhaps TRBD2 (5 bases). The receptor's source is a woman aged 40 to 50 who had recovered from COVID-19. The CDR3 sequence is CASSQATGWGRNEQYF. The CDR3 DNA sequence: TGCGCCAGCAGCCAGGCTACGGGATGGGGAAGAAACGAGCAGTACTTC.